The clone carrying this T cell receptor beta chain was picked up a small number of times. Antigen unknown. This sample is drawn from a study of T cells after yellow fever vaccination. TCRdb fed the 5' RACE reads into MiXCR, producing one record per CDR3 protein. The sample lists 310,000 or so distinct CDR3 sequences; about 6.6% were seen once. Study-wide results and limits: Contamination by abundant bulk-population clonotypes could be present in FACS-sorted repertoires.

V dropped 5 bases and J dropped 2; count of bases not matched to a gene: 5. The germline V gene encodes CDR1 SGHTA and CDR2 FQGNSA. The CDR3 contains 14 residues. The TCR originated in a young man who received the YFV17D yellow fever vaccine. The chain couples TRBV7-2 to TRBJ2-5; 7 nucleotides agree with TRBD2. The material sequenced was PBMCs, taken about 41 days after the first yellow fever vaccination. The CDR3 loop reads CASSPGLVQETQYF. Here the CDR3 DNA reads TGTGCCAGCAGCCCCGGACTAGTGCAAGAGACCCAGTACTTC.